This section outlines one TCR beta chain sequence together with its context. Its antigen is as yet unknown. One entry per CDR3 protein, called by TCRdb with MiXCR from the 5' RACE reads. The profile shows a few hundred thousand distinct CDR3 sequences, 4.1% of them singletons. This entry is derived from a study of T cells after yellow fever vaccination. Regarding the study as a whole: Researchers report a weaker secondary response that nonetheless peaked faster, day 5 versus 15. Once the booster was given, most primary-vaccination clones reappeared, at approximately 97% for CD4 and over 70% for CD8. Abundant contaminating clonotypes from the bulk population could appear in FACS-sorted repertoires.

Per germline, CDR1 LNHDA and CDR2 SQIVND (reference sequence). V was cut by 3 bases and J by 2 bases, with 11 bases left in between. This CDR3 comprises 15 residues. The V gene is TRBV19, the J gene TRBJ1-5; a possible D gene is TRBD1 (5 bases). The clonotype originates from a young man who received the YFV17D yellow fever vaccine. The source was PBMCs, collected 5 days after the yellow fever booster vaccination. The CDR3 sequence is CASSITRARNQPQHF. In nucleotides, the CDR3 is TGTGCCAGTAGTATTACCAGGGCGCGCAATCAGCCCCAGCATTTT.